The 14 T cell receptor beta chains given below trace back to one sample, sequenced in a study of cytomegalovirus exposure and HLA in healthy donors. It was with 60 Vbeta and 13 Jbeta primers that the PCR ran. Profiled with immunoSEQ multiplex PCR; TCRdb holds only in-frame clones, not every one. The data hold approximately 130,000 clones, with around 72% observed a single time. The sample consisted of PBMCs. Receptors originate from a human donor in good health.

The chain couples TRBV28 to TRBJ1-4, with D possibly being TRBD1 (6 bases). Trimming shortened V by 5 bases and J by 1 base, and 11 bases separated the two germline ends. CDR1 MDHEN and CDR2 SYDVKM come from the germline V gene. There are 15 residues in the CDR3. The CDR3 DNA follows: TGTGCCAGCAGTCCCCACAGGGTAACTAATGAAAAACTGTTTTTT. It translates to CASSPHRVTNEKLFF.

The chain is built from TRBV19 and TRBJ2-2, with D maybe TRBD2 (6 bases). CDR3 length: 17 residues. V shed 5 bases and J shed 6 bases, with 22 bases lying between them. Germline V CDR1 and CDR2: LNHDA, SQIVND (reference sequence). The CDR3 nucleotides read TGTGCCAGTAGTCTGGGGGGTGGAACACCCCTGGCCGGGGAGCTGTTTTTT. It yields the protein CASSLGGGTPLAGELFF.

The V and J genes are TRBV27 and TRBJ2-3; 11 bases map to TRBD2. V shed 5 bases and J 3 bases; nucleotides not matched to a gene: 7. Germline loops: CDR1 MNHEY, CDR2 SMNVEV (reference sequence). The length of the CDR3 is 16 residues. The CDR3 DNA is TGTGCCAGCAGTCGTCAAATAGCGGGGGGGACAGATACGCAGTATTTT. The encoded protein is CASSRQIAGGTDTQYF.

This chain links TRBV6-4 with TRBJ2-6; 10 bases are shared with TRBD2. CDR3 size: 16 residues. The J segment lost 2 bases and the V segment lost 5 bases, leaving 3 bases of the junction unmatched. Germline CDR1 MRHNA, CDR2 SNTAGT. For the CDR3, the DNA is TGTGCCAGCAGTCCCAGCGGGGGGGCTGGGGCCAACGTCCTGACTTTC. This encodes CASSPSGGAGANVLTF.

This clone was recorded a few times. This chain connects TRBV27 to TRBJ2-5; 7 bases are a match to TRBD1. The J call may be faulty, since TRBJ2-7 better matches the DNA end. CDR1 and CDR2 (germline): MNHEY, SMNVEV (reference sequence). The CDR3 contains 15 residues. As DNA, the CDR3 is TGTGCCAGCAGTTCCCGGACAGGTCCGGGACGCGAGCAGTACTTC. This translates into CASSSRTGPGREQYF.

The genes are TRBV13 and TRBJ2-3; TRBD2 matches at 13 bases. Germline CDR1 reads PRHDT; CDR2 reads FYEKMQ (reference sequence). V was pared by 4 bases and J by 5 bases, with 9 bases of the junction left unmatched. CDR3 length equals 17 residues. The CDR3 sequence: CASSSQTSGGIGDTQYF. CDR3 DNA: TGTGCCAGCAGCTCTCAGACTAGCGGGGGGATTGGAGATACGCAGTATTTT.

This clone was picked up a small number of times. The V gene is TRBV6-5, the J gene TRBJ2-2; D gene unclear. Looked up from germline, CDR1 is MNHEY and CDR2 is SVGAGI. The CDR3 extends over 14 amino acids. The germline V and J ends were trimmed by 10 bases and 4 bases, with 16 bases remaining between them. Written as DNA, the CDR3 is TGTGCCACCAGCCCGACGAGAGGCACCGGGGAGCTGTTTTTT. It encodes CATSPTRGTGELFF.

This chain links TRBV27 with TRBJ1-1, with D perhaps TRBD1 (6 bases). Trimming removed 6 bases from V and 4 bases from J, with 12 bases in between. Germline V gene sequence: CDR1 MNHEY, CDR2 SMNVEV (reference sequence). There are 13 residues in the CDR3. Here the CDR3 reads CASSFRGRTEAFF. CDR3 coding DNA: TGTGCCAGCAGCTTCAGGGGCCGCACTGAAGCTTTCTTT.

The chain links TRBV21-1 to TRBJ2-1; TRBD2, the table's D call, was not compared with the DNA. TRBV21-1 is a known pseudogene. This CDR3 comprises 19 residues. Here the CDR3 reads CASSPGNLAGVLTHNEQFF. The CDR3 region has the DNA TGTGCCAGCAGCCCGGGGAACCTAGCGGGAGTACTAACACACAATGAGCAGTTCTTC.

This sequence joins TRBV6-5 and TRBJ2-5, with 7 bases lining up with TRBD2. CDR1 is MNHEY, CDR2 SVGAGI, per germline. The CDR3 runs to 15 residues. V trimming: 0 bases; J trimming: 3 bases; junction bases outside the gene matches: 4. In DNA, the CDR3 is TGTGCCAGCAGTTACTCGAGACTAGCCGAAGAGACCCAGTACTTC. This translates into CASSYSRLAEETQYF.

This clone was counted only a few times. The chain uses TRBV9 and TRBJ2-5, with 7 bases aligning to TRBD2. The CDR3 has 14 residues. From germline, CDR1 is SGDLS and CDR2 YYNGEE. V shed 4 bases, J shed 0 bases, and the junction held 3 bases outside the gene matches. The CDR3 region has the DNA TGTGCCAGCAGCCCGGGACTATACCAAGAGACCCAGTACTTC. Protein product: CASSPGLYQETQYF.

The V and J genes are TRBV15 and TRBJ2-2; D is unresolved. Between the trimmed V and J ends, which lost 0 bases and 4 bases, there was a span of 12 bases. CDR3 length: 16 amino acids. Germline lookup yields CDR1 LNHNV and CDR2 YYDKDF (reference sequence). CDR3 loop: CATSRDGQPLTGELFF. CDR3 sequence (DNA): TGTGCCACCAGCAGAGATGGGCAGCCCCTCACCGGGGAGCTGTTTTTT.

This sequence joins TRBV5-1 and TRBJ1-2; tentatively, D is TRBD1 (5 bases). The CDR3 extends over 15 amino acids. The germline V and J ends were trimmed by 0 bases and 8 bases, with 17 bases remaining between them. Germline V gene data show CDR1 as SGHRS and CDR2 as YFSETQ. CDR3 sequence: CASSLASTGGTGYTF. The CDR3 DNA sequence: TGCGCCAGCAGCTTGGCGAGCACCGGGGGGACGGGCTACACCTTC.

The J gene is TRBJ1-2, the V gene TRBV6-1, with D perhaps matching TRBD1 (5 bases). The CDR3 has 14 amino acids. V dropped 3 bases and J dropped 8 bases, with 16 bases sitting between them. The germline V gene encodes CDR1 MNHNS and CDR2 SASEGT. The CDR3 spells CASSDMGQVDGYTF. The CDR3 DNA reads TGTGCCAGCAGTGATATGGGGCAGGTTGACGGCTACACCTTC.